The T cell receptor beta chain described here comes from a study of persistence of HIV-infected CD4 T cells. General observations from the study: TCR oligoclonality correlated with proviral oligoclonality in the same sorted populations. Degenerate expanded CDR3beta sequences were enriched among CMV- and Gag-responding cells.

The libraries were made with immunoSEQ version 4 in survey mode. Some clones are missing from TCRdb's copy, which holds only in-frame ones; the method was immunoSEQ multiplex PCR. The table has 40,000 to 55,000 clones, just under 90% seen once; the top ten hold around 3.2%. Cells were stimulated nonspecifically with anti-CD3/anti-CD28 magnetic beads. CD4+ T cells upregulating both CD40 ligand and CD69 were sorted as responding cells. CD4+ T cell counts exceeded 400 cells/uL; CMV serology was positive. A word on this clone: Its antigen is currently unknown.

The specimen comprised CD4+ T cells sorted from PBMCs after 18-hour stimulation, sampled from a patient who received antiretroviral therapy. This clonotype originated in an adult woman with HIV who was CMV-seropositive.

In DNA form, the CDR3 reads TGTGCCAGCAGTTACTCGACGACTAGCTCAACCTACAATGAGCAGTTCTTC. Residues: CASSYSTTSSTYNEQFF. This chain uses TRBV6-7 with TRBJ2-1, with TRBD2 matching over 7 bases. TRBV6-7 falls under the ORF class, with uncertain function. Germline trimming cut 0 bases from V and 2 bases from J; bases unmatched to any gene: 7. The CDR3 runs 17 residues.